The T cell receptor beta chain under discussion was sequenced for a study of PD-L1 blockade in urothelial cancer. Study context: Twenty-five out of 29 patients were men whose urothelial cancer was bladder-origin.

Documented time point: pretreatment peripheral blood. This clone was counted a single time. Per germline, CDR1 SGHTS and CDR2 YDEGEE. With 5 bases clipped from V and 0 bases from J, the junction kept 4 bases outside the gene matches. The CDR3 extends over 16 amino acids. Data came from immunoSEQ multiplex PCR; TCRdb stores just in-frame clones and leaves some out. The data contain 70,000 to 95,000 clones, roughly 84% of them seen just once; the ten biggest clones take up more than 2%. The receptor was isolated from a man in his 60s with urothelial cancer. The sequenced sample was PBMCs, obtained around atezolizumab (anti-PD-L1) treatment. V gene TRBV5-8 combines with J gene TRBJ2-1; 11 bases are shared with TRBD2. The CDR3 region has the DNA TGTGCCAGCAGTCGGGGGACTAGCGGCTCCTACAATGAGCAGTTCTTC. This translates into CASSRGTSGSYNEQFF.